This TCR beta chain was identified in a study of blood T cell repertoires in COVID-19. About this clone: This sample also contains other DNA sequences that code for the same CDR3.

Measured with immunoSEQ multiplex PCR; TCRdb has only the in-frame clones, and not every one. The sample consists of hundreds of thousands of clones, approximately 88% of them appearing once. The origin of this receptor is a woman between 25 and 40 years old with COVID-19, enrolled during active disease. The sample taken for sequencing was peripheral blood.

The CDR3 DNA reads TGCGCCAGCAGCCAAGGAAACAGGAATTCACCCCTCCACTTT. Its translation is CASSQGNRNSPLHF. The chain joins TRBV4-1 to TRBJ1-6, with D perhaps matching TRBD1 (5 bases). The germline gives CDR1 MGHRA, CDR2 YSYEKL. The CDR3 runs 14 residues. Trimming left V 1 base short and J 7 bases short, with 8 bases between.